This entry features one TCR beta chain sequence. The sample originates from a study of blood T cell repertoires in COVID-19. Study details: From the United States, Italy and Spain came samples of acute and convalescent COVID-19.

Per the original data handling: Amplified reference gene primers provided the basis for estimating nucleated cell counts. Generated by immunoSEQ multiplex PCR, the TCRdb table keeps only in-frame clones and is missing some. The D gene and trimming were derived from the DNA, and the V and J assignments and clone size from that table. This sample has 400,000 to 500,000 clones, with about 88% found just once. The cohort comprised adults aged roughly 18 to 100 years residing in 24 US areas. Cohort placement rested on clinical history that participants reported themselves. The sequence was obtained from a woman aged 18-29 years who had been exposed to COVID-19. The sequenced sample was PBMCs or T cells enriched from blood (not recorded which).

In nucleotides, the CDR3 is TGTGCCAGCAGTCTGGACAGGGGGCTGTCTACTGAAGCTTTCTTT. Amino acid sequence: CASSLDRGLSTEAFF. This sequence joins TRBV28 and TRBJ1-1; 11 bases are a match to TRBD1. This CDR3 comprises 15 residues. The ends lost 5 bases at V and 5 bases at J; junction bases unmatched: 7. Germline CDR1 MDHEN, CDR2 SYDVKM.